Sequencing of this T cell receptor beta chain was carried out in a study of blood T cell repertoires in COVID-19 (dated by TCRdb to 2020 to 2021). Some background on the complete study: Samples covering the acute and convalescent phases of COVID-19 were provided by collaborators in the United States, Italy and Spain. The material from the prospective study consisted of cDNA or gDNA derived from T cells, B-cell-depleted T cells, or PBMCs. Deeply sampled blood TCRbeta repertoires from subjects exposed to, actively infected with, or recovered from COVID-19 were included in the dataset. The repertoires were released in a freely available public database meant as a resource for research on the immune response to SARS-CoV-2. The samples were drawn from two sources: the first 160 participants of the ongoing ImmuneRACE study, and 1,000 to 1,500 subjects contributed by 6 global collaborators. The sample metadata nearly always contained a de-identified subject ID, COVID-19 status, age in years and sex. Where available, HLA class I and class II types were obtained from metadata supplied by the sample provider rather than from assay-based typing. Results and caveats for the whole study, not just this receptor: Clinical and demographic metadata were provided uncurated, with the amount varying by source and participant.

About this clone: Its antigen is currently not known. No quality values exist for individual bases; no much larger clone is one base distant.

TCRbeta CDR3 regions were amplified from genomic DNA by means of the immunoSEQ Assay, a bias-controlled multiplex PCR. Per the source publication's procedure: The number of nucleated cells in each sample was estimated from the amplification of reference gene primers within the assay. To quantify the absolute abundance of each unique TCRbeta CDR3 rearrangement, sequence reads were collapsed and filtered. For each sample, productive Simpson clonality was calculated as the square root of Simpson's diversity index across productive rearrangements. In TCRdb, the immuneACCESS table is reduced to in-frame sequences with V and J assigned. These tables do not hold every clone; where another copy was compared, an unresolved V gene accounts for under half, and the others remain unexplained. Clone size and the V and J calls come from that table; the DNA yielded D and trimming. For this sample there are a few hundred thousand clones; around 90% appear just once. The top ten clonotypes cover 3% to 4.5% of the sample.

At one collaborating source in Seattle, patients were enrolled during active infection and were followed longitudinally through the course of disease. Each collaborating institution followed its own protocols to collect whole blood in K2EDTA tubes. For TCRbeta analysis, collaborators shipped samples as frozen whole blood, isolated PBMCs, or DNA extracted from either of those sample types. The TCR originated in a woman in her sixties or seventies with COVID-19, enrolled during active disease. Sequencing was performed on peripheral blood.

The nucleotide sequence reads TGTGCCAGCAGCCCCGTCTCGTACAGGGAGCCAGAAAACACCATATATTTT. It translates as CASSPVSYREPENTIYF. Recombination connected TRBV28 to TRBJ1-3; a tentative D match to TRBD1 spans 6 bases. The germline V gene specifies MDHEN as CDR1 and SYDVKM as CDR2. The germline ends are 24 bases apart after V is trimmed by 6 bases and J by 6 bases. The CDR3, cysteine through phenylalanine, is 17 amino acids long. Only the CDR3 DNA stays, 51 bases, in frame from base 1.